Detailed here is one TCR beta chain. Here immunoSEQ multiplex PCR was the method, and the copy in TCRdb shows in-frame clones only, minus some. The repertoire holds some 90,000 clones, about 90% seen once, with around 0.86% in the top ten. This entry belongs to a study of OX40 agonist ivuxolimab in advanced cancers. Study overall: Three patients showed partial responses: one hepatocellular carcinoma and two cutaneous melanoma cases.

Germline loops: CDR1 SGHDT, CDR2 YYEEEE. The CDR3 spans 14 residues. Trimming pared 1 base from V and 2 bases from J, leaving 8 bases between. This clonotype originated in an adult with an advanced solid tumor such as melanoma, head and neck, liver or kidney cancer. The input for sequencing was CD4+ or CD8+ T cells sorted from blood, taken in a trial of the OX40 agonist ivuxolimab. This chain connects TRBV5-6 to TRBJ2-3; D gene ambiguous. The CDR3 here is CASSLTAFTDTQYF. In DNA form, the CDR3 reads TGTGCCAGCAGCTTGACAGCCTTCACAGATACGCAGTATTTT. The full variable domain, in which reference TRBV5-6 and TRBJ2-3 provide the parts outside the CDR3, is DAGVTQSPTHLIKTRGQQVTLRCSPKSGHDTVSWYQQALGQGPQFIFQYYEEEERQRGNFPDRFSGHQFPNYSSELNVNALLLGDSALYLCASSLTAFTDTQYFGPGTRLTVL.